What follows are 25 T cell receptor beta chains derived from one specimen sequenced in a study of CD8 T cells in ankylosing spondylitis. TCRdb reprocessed the 5' RACE reads via MiXCR and lists one record per CDR3 protein. The sample lists about 220,000 distinct CDR3 sequences, around 25% occurring once. Material: blood, either unsorted or a sorted T cell fraction (not recorded which). The source is a male donor with ankylosing spondylitis or in good health (not recorded which).

V is TRBV20-1 and J is TRBJ2-6; 8 bases map to TRBD1. Germline CDR1 and CDR2: DFQATT and SNEGSKA (reference sequence). The ends lost 6 bases at V and 0 bases at J; junction bases unmatched: 10. The CDR3 is made up of 17 amino acids. CDR3 loop: CSARGRDGNSGANVLTF. The DNA for the CDR3 is TGCAGTGCCAGGGGGCGGGACGGGAACTCTGGGGCCAACGTCCTGACTTTC.

This clonotype was seen at least ten times. The chain links TRBV6-2 or TRBV6-3 to TRBJ1-2; D not resolved. Trimming took off 0 bases at V and 5 bases at J, with 10 bases between the two ends. The CDR3 loop spans 14 amino acids. CDR1 is MNHEY and CDR2 is SVGEGT in the germline V gene. Here the CDR3 DNA reads TGTGCCAGCAGTTACTCCGACATGGTATATGGCTACACCTTC. Protein product: CASSYSDMVYGYTF.

The chain has TRBV20-1 and TRBJ1-5, with 8 nucleotides matching TRBD1. The CDR3 is 15 residues long. Per germline, CDR1 DFQATT and CDR2 SNEGSKA (reference sequence). J lost 4 bases, V lost 2 bases, and 7 bases had no gene match. The DNA of the CDR3 is TGCAGTGCTAGACTTGCGGACAGGGAGAATCAGCCCCAGCATTTT. It codes for CSARLADRENQPQHF.

V and J are TRBV7-9 and TRBJ2-2; D gene ambiguous. The CDR3 is made up of 15 amino acids. V was clipped by 4 bases and J by 1 base, with 10 bases between them. Germline lookup yields CDR1 SEHNR and CDR2 FQNEAQ (reference sequence). The CDR3, as DNA: TGTGCCAGCAGCTCCTCCTGGCGGAACACCGGGGAGCTGTTTTTT. This codes for CASSSSWRNTGELFF.

This clonotype was counted between two and nine times. CDR3 loop: CASSLRDQQFF. The DNA for the CDR3 is TGTGCCAGCAGCCTCCGGGACCAGCAGTTCTTC. This chain joins TRBV5-6 and TRBJ2-1; D tentatively reads TRBD1 or TRBD2 (5 bases each). CDR3 length equals 11 residues. Trimming left V 4 bases short and J 11 bases short, with 10 bases between. CDR1 SGHDT and CDR2 YYEEEE come from the germline V gene.

In its sample, this clonotype was seen many times. The CDR3 sequence is CSANGQGETQYF. The DNA of the CDR3 is TGCAGTGCTAATGGACAGGGAGAGACCCAGTACTTC. V gene TRBV20-1 combines with J gene TRBJ2-5, with TRBD1 matching 8 bases. Per germline, CDR1 DFQATT and CDR2 SNEGSKA (reference sequence). V shed 4 bases, J shed 4 bases, and the junction held 2 bases outside the gene matches. This CDR3 is built from 12 residues.

At least ten counts were recorded for this clonotype. The genes are TRBV7-9 and TRBJ1-1; D is uncertain. The V gene lost 1 base and the J gene lost 3 bases, with 6 bases spanning the gap. CDR1 SEHNR and CDR2 FQNEAQ come from the germline V gene (reference sequence). The CDR3 length is 13 residues. CDR3 bases: TGTGCCAGCAGCTTAGACCGGGACACTGAAGCTTTCTTT. This codes for CASSLDRDTEAFF.

This clonotype showed up just a few times. This chain joins TRBV5-1 and TRBJ2-7; 7 bases fit TRBD2. V was clipped by 0 bases and J by 4 bases; unmatched bases: 1. The CDR3 spans 13 residues. The germline V gene encodes CDR1 SGHRS and CDR2 YFSETQ. The CDR3 loop is CASSLERGYEQYF. The CDR3 DNA reads as TGCGCCAGCAGCTTGGAGCGGGGATACGAGCAGTACTTC. The whole variable domain, remainder taken from reference TRBV5-1 and TRBJ2-7, is KAGVTQTPRYLIKTRGQQVTLSCSPISGHRSVSWYQQTPGQGLQFLFEYFSETQRNKGNFPGRFSGRQFSNSRSEMNVSTLELGDSALYLCASSLERGYEQYFGPGTRLTVT.

This clonotype was counted at least ten times. The rearrangement links TRBV29-1 to TRBJ2-1; D might be TRBD2 (6 bases). Germline CDR1 SQVTM, CDR2 ANQGSEA. V lost 3 bases and J 3 bases, leaving 12 bases between the germline ends. There are 14 residues in the CDR3. For the CDR3, the DNA is TGCAGCGTTGACACGGAGGAGGGCTACAATGAGCAGTTCTTC. It encodes CSVDTEEGYNEQFF.

The chain has TRBV27 and TRBJ2-3, with 8 bases that match TRBD1. The CDR3 is made up of 19 amino acids. Germline V CDR1 and CDR2: MNHEY, SMNVEV (reference sequence). With 7 bases clipped from V and 0 bases from J, the junction kept 18 bases outside the gene matches. CDR3 sequence: CASTSGPGGRGWSTDTQYF. The CDR3 DNA reads TGTGCCAGCACCTCGGGGCCAGGGGGCCGCGGTTGGAGCACAGATACGCAGTATTTT.

The chain combines TRBV3-1 with TRBJ2-1, with D perhaps matching TRBD1 or TRBD2 (5 bases each). Trimming stripped 4 bases from V and 3 bases from J, with 13 bases between. Germline V gene data show CDR1 as LGHDT and CDR2 as YNNKEL (reference sequence). This CDR3 is 15 amino acids long. CDR3 nucleotides: TGTGCCAGCAGCCCAACCCGGGACGTCTACAATGAGCAGTTCTTC. As protein: CASSPTRDVYNEQFF.

The chain combines TRBV4-2 with TRBJ2-5; the D gene could be TRBD1 or TRBD2 (5 bases each). The CDR3 is 15 amino acids. Trimming removed 4 bases from V and 0 bases from J, with 12 bases in between. The germline V gene has CDR1 LGHNA and CDR2 YNFKEQ. CDR3 in amino acids: CASSRRDGNQETQYF. Written as DNA, the CDR3 is TGTGCCAGCAGCCGCCGGGACGGTAACCAAGAGACCCAGTACTTC.

The table lists this clonotype with many counts. The chain carries TRBV2 and TRBJ1-4, with D possibly TRBD1 on 5 matching bases. The V gene lost 6 bases and the J gene lost 2 bases, with 10 bases spanning the gap. Germline CDR1 is SNHLY and CDR2 is FYNNEI. CDR3 length equals 14 residues. CDR3 region: CASSRDATNEKLFF. In DNA form, the CDR3 reads TGTGCCAGCAGCAGGGATGCTACTAATGAAAAACTGTTTTTT.

This clonotype was counted ten times or more. J is TRBJ2-1 and V is TRBV6-5; maybe TRBD2 (5 bases). The CDR3 has 12 amino acids. Germline V gives CDR1 MNHEY, CDR2 SVGAGI. The V gene lost 5 bases and the J gene lost 4 bases, with 6 bases spanning the gap. The CDR3 loop reads CASSEGYNEQFF. The CDR3 bases are TGTGCCAGCAGTGAGGGATACAATGAGCAGTTCTTC.

The table lists this clonotype with many counts. This chain uses TRBV28 with TRBJ2-5; the D gene is possibly TRBD2 (7 bases). CDR3 length equals 15 residues. V was cut by 4 bases and J by 5 bases, with 17 bases left in between. Per the germline V gene, CDR1 is MDHEN and CDR2 is SYDVKM. This CDR3 is CASSSLGGAGETQYF. The CDR3 DNA reads TGTGCCAGCAGTTCCCTTGGGGGGGCAGGGGAGACCCAGTACTTC.

In its sample, this clonotype was seen many times. J is TRBJ2-2 and V is TRBV10-3; D is possibly TRBD2 (6 bases). In germline, CDR1 is ENHRY, CDR2 SYGVKD. Trimming removed 6 bases from V and 6 bases from J, with 8 bases in between. This CDR3 is 12 amino acids long. CDR3 coding DNA: TGTGCCATCAGCAGGGAGGCCGGGGAGCTGTTTTTT. Its translation: CAISREAGELFF.

The chain couples TRBV12-3 or TRBV12-4 to TRBJ2-7; 11 nucleotides align to TRBD1. This CDR3 is built from 14 residues. The junction had 6 bases not matched to a gene; V was cut back by 4 bases and J by 7 bases. This CDR3 reads CASSSGQGAREQYF. CDR3 DNA: TGTGCCAGCAGTTCTGGACAGGGGGCGAGGGAGCAGTACTTC.

This clonotype was recorded at least ten times. The chain is built from TRBV5-1 and TRBJ2-3; D is undetermined. The CDR3 runs 16 residues. Germline CDR1 and CDR2: SGHRS and YFSETQ. The V gene lost 0 bases and the J gene lost 2 bases, with 13 bases spanning the gap. The CDR3 is CASSLGSTAITDTQYF. The CDR3 region has the DNA TGCGCCAGCAGCTTGGGGTCGACGGCGATCACAGATACGCAGTATTTT.

In this sample, this clonotype turned up many times. The chain uses TRBV5-1 and TRBJ2-1; TRBD2 agrees at 11 bases. CDR1 is SGHRS, CDR2 YFSETQ, per germline. Germline trimming cut 8 bases from V and 6 bases from J; bases unmatched to any gene: 10. The CDR3 loop spans 15 amino acids. The CDR3 DNA is TGCGCCAGACTTAAGACTAGCGGGAAAGGCAATGAGCAGTTCTTC. Protein: CARLKTSGKGNEQFF. Combining the CDR3 with reference TRBV5-1 and TRBJ2-1 gives the whole variable domain KAGVTQTPRYLIKTRGQQVTLSCSPISGHRSVSWYQQTPGQGLQFLFEYFSETQRNKGNFPGRFSGRQFSNSRSEMNVSTLELGDSALYLCARLKTSGKGNEQFFGPGTRLTVL.

This clonotype was seen more than once but under ten times. V is TRBV7-9 and J is TRBJ2-2; TRBD2 matches 9 bases. CDR1 is SEHNR and CDR2 is FQNEAQ in the germline V gene (reference sequence). The CDR3 runs 15 residues. V shed 3 bases, J shed 3 bases, and the junction held 2 bases outside the gene matches. The CDR3 region has the DNA TGTGCCAGCAGCTTTGGGACTAGCCACACCGGGGAGCTGTTTTTT. It encodes CASSFGTSHTGELFF.

Notes on this clonotype: A much larger clone differs by one base, so this may be a read error. V and J are TRBV7-9 and TRBJ2-7; 9 positions match TRBD1. Germline V CDR1 and CDR2: SEHNR, FQNEAQ (reference sequence). CDR3 length equals 16 residues. The CDR3 here is CASSPAGTGWTYEQCF. CDR3 DNA: TGTGCCAGCAGCCCTGCCGGGACAGGGTGGACCTACGAGCAGTGCTTC.

This clonotype has at least ten counts. The chain links TRBV10-3 to TRBJ1-1; D not certain. The CDR3 runs 12 residues. Looked up from germline, CDR1 is ENHRY and CDR2 is SYGVKD. Trimming removed 0 bases at V and 10 bases at J, with 9 bases between. The CDR3 DNA sequence: TGTGCCATCAGTGAGTCCGCAGTCGCAGCTTTCTTT. This codes for CAISESAVAAFF.

This clonotype was detected only a few times. V usage is TRBV20-1 and J usage is TRBJ2-3, with D possibly being TRBD2 (6 bases). The CDR3 has 12 residues. The V end was cut by 5 bases, the J end by 3 bases, with 9 bases between. The germline CDR1 and CDR2 sequences are DFQATT and SNEGSKA (reference sequence). This chain's CDR3 is CSAPSVTDTQYF. CDR3 DNA sequence: TGCAGTGCTCCTAGCGTTACAGATACGCAGTATTTT.

The chain joins TRBV25-1 to TRBJ2-5; 10 bases match TRBD1. Trimming at V came to 4 bases and at J to 3 bases, leaving 5 bases not matched to a gene. Germline CDR1 MGHDK, CDR2 SYGVNS. CDR3 length: 15 residues. CDR3 DNA sequence: TGTGCCAGCAGTGGGGACAGGGGAAGTGAAGAGACCCAGTACTTC. Protein: CASSGDRGSEETQYF.

This clonotype appeared many times. The chain has TRBV5-1 and TRBJ2-6; perhaps TRBD1 as D (5 bases). The germline V gene has CDR1 SGHRS and CDR2 YFSETQ. V was clipped by 2 bases and J by 1 base, with 7 bases between them. This CDR3 is built from 15 residues. CDR3 coding DNA: TGCGCCAGCAGCTTACAGGAGTCTGGGGCCAACGTCCTGACTTTC. Residues: CASSLQESGANVLTF.